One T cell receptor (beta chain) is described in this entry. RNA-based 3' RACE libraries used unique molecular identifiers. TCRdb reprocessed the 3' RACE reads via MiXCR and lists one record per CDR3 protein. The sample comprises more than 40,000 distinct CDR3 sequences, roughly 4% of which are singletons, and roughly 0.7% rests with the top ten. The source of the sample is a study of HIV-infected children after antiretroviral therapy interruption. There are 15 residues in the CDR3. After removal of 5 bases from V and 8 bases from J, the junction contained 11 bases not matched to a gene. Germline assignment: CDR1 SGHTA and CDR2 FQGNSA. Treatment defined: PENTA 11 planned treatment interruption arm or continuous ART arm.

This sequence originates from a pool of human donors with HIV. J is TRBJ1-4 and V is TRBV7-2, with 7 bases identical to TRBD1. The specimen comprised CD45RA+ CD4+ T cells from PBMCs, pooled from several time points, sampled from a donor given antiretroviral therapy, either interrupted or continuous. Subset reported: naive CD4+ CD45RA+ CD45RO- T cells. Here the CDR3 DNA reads TGTGCCAGCAGCCCCCCTCAGGGGGGACGCGAAAAACTGTTTTTT. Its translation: CASSPPQGGREKLFF.